This TCR beta chain derives from a study of blood T cell repertoires in COVID-19. Study summary: T cells, B-cell-depleted T cells, or PBMCs provided the cDNA or gDNA that served as material.

The trim removed 7 bases at V and 6 bases at J, leaving 9 bases unmatched. The CDR3 is made up of 13 amino acids. CDR1 is SQVTM, CDR2 ANQGSEA, per germline. The repertoire was sequenced with immunoSEQ multiplex PCR; TCRdb's copy has only in-frame clones and lacks some. The sample records about 200,000 clones, less than 85% being singletons. This clone turned up a few times. This rearrangement joins TRBV29-1 to TRBJ2-1; 7 positions match TRBD1. The receptor comes from a woman aged 70-85 years with acute or convalescent COVID-19. Sequenced input: peripheral blood. CDR3 sequence (DNA): TGCAGCGCAAGGGACAGTCGGTCCAATGAGCAGTTCTTC. Translating it yields CSARDSRSNEQFF.